Below, 17 T cell receptor beta chains from the same sample are listed, as sequenced in a study of PD-1 blockade in mismatch repair-deficient tumors (dated by TCRdb to 2016 to 2017). Library preparation was by the immunoSEQ multiplex PCR assay. TCRdb took over this immuneACCESS table, retaining in-frame rearrangements with V and J assigned. Such tables are incomplete; in checked studies, under half of the missing clones stem from an unresolved V gene, and the remainder is unexplained. A total of 25,000 to 30,000 clones appear in this sample, 65% to 85% of them only once. Approximately 3.1% of the sample lies in the top ten. The time point tag for this specimen amounts to: peripheral blood before pembrolizumab. The sequenced sample was PBMCs, obtained before pembrolizumab treatment. The source is an adult with mismatch repair-deficient cancer.

The chain joins TRBV7-9 to TRBJ1-4; D is unresolved. The V gene's germline CDR1 is SEHNR and CDR2 FQNEAQ (reference sequence). Trimming took 5 bases from V and 7 from J, leaving 23 bases between them. This CDR3 is 17 amino acids long. CDR3 sequence reads: CASSLDFSLTSGEKLFF. In nucleotides, the CDR3 is TGTGCCAGCAGCCTCGATTTTAGCCTCACAAGTGGTGAAAAACTGTTTTTT.

V gene TRBV4-1 combines with J gene TRBJ1-5; 8 nucleotides match TRBD1. CDR1 and CDR2 from the germline V gene are MGHRA and YSYEKL. This CDR3 is 16 amino acids long. Trimming removed 2 bases from V and 5 bases from J; junction bases left unmatched: 8. The CDR3 region has the DNA TGCGCCAGCAGCCAAATACGACAGGGGCGATATCAGCCCCAGCATTTT. Its translation is CASSQIRQGRYQPQHF.

The V and J genes are TRBV5-1 and TRBJ2-7, with 9 bases lining up with TRBD2. The CDR3 consists of 17 residues. Germline CDR1 and CDR2: SGHRS and YFSETQ. V shed 1 base, J shed 3 bases, and the junction held 11 bases outside the gene matches. In nucleotides, the CDR3 is TGCGCCAGCAGCTTGTCTAGCGGGACCAATATGAACTACGAGCAGTACTTC. Translating it yields CASSLSSGTNMNYEQYF.

The chain couples TRBV9 to TRBJ2-5, with 7 bases that match TRBD2. V lost 3 bases, J lost 4 bases, and 21 bases stayed unmatched. The CDR3 consists of 19 residues. Looked up from germline, CDR1 is SGDLS and CDR2 is YYNGEE. The CDR3 loop reads CASSGTSEGGPEGRETQYF. In DNA form, the CDR3 reads TGTGCCAGCAGCGGGACTAGTGAGGGAGGGCCCGAGGGACGAGAGACCCAGTACTTC.

This clone was seen just once. The rearrangement links TRBV18 to TRBJ1-2; TRBD1 matches 8 bases. The CDR3 consists of 16 residues. Germline V CDR1 and CDR2: KGHSH, LQKENI. The ends lost 4 bases at V and 5 bases at J; junction bases unmatched: 12. CDR3 sequence: CASSLNGQGAEYGYTF. CDR3 nucleotides: TGTGCCAGCTCACTAAACGGCCAGGGGGCAGAGTATGGCTACACCTTC.

The chain carries TRBV2 and TRBJ1-5, with D tentatively TRBD1 (5 bases). The germline CDR1 and CDR2 sequences are SNHLY and FYNNEI. The V end was cut by 5 bases, the J end by 1 base, with 9 bases between. The CDR3 consists of 14 residues. The CDR3, as DNA: TGTGCCAGCAGTACGACAGCCAGCAATCAGCCCCAGCATTTT. It codes for CASSTTASNQPQHF.

The rearrangement uses TRBV6-1 and TRBJ2-7; TRBD1 is a possible D gene (8 bases). Germline values: CDR1 MNHNS, CDR2 SASEGT. The CDR3 is 14 residues long. Trimming shortened V by 3 bases and J by 7 bases, and 16 bases separated the two germline ends. This chain's CDR3 is CASSDRPQGGEQYF. In nucleotides, the CDR3 is TGTGCCAGCAGTGATCGACCACAGGGGGGGGAGCAGTACTTC.

V is TRBV5-6 and J is TRBJ2-7; D is ambiguous. The CDR3 loop spans 13 amino acids. The germline V gene encodes CDR1 SGHDT and CDR2 YYEEEE. V was cut by 3 bases and J by 2 bases, with 9 bases left in between. The CDR3 reads CASSSQYTYEQYF. The CDR3 DNA sequence: TGTGCCAGCAGCTCTCAGTACACCTACGAGCAGTACTTC. Full variable domain (missing parts from reference TRBV5-6 and TRBJ2-7): DAGVTQSPTHLIKTRGQQVTLRCSPKSGHDTVSWYQQALGQGPQFIFQYYEEEERQRGNFPDRFSGHQFPNYSSELNVNALLLGDSALYLCASSSQYTYEQYFGPGTRLTVT.

The chain links TRBV28 to TRBJ2-1; a weak D match, TRBD1 (5 bases). Trimming removed 6 bases from V and 2 bases from J, with 11 bases in between. CDR3 length equals 14 residues. From germline, CDR1 is MDHEN and CDR2 SYDVKM. CDR3 loop: CASSPRQPYNEQFF. DNA for the CDR3: TGTGCCAGCAGCCCCAGACAGCCCTACAATGAGCAGTTCTTC.

This chain connects TRBV7-2 to TRBJ2-7; TRBD1 aligns across 7 bases. This CDR3 contains 14 residues. Germline V CDR1 and CDR2: SGHTA, FQGNSA. V lost 6 bases, J lost 3 bases, and 8 bases stayed unmatched. Written as DNA, the CDR3 is TGTGCCAGCAGAACCGGGACAGAGAGCTACGAGCAGTACTTC. Protein: CASRTGTESYEQYF. The complete variable domain, with remaining parts taken from reference TRBV7-2 and TRBJ2-7, reads GAGVSQSPSNKVTEKGKDVELRCDPISGHTALYWYRQSLGQGLEFLIYFQGNSAPDKSGLPSDRFSAERTGGSVSTLTIQRTQQEDSAVYLCASRTGTESYEQYFGPGTRLTVT.

The genes are TRBV19 and TRBJ1-1; D unclear. Trimming took 3 bases from V and 6 from J, leaving 8 bases between them. This CDR3 spans 12 amino acids. Germline values: CDR1 LNHDA, CDR2 SQIVND (reference sequence). The CDR3 bases are TGTGCCAGTAGTATTGGGCATGCTGAAGCTTTCTTT. Its protein is CASSIGHAEAFF. Filled out from reference TRBV19 and TRBJ1-1, the complete variable domain reads DGGITQSPKYLFRKEGQNVTLSCEQNLNHDAMYWYRQDPGQGLRLIYYSQIVNDFQKGDIAEGYSVSREKKESFPLTVTSAQKNPTAFYLCASSIGHAEAFFGQGTRLTVV.

V is TRBV6-5 and J is TRBJ1-6; TRBD1 agrees at 9 bases. V lost 5 bases, J lost 10 bases, and 9 bases stayed unmatched. Germline V CDR1 and CDR2: MNHEY, SVGAGI. This CDR3 is 15 amino acids long. CDR3 in DNA: TGTGCCAGCAGTCGAGCTGGGACAGGGTTATCACCCCTCCACTTT. It encodes CASSRAGTGLSPLHF.

V usage is TRBV6-5 and J usage is TRBJ2-7, with 10 bases aligning to TRBD2. The CDR3 has 14 residues. V shed 5 bases and J 5 bases; nucleotides not matched to a gene: 6. In germline, CDR1 is MNHEY, CDR2 SVGAGI. CDR3 in DNA: TGTGCCAGCAGTCCCCCCGGGACTAGCGACGAGCAGTACTTC. Translation gives CASSPPGTSDEQYF.

This clone came up a few times. The chain uses TRBV27 and TRBJ2-5; TRBD2 matches at 8 bases. CDR1 and CDR2 (germline): MNHEY, SMNVEV (reference sequence). This CDR3 is 15 amino acids long. J lost 2 bases, V lost 0 bases, and 2 bases had no gene match. CDR3 DNA sequence: TGTGCCAGCAGTTTATCAGCGGGAGAGCAAGAGACCCAGTACTTC. This sequence encodes CASSLSAGEQETQYF.

This chain uses TRBV19 with TRBJ1-2; 7 nucleotides line up with TRBD1. The CDR3 has 17 residues. The germline V gene encodes CDR1 LNHDA and CDR2 SQIVND (reference sequence). J gave up 5 bases and V 0 bases, and 12 bases lay outside the gene matches. The CDR3 here is CASSIDYRLQGIYGYTF. The CDR3 DNA follows: TGTGCCAGTAGTATAGATTATAGGTTACAGGGGATTTATGGCTACACCTTC.

V is TRBV7-8 and J is TRBJ2-3; 11 bases match TRBD1. CDR1 and CDR2 (germline): SGHVS, FQNEAQ. Losses at the gene ends were 8 bases for V and 4 bases for J; bases not matched to a gene: 2. This CDR3 has 13 amino acids. CDR3 loop: CASGDRGADTQYF. The CDR3 nucleotides read TGTGCCAGCGGGGACAGGGGGGCAGATACGCAGTATTTT.

The chain uses TRBV30 and TRBJ2-1, with 11 bases fitting TRBD2. V dropped 3 bases and J dropped 8; count of bases not matched to a gene: 12. This CDR3 region has 16 residues. Germline V gene sequence: CDR1 GTSNPN, CDR2 SVGIG (reference sequence). The CDR3 coding sequence is TGTGCCTGGAGGAGACTTAGCGGGAGGGCCGGGGATGAGCAGTTCTTC. This translates into CAWRRLSGRAGDEQFF. The variable domain in full, completed from reference TRBV30 and TRBJ2-1, reads SQTIHQWPATLVQPVGSPLSLECTVEGTSNPNLYWYRQAAGRGLQLLFYSVGIGQISSEVPQNLSASRPQDRQFILSSKKLLLSDSGFYLCAWRRLSGRAGDEQFFGPGTRLTVL.